These T cell receptor beta chains were read from a single sample in a study of T cell responses to AZD1222 COVID-19 vaccine. Assay: immunoSEQ multiplex PCR; the TCRdb copy retains only in-frame clones and omits some. The profile shows about 76,000 clones, approximately 90% of them singletons. This specimen consisted of peripheral blood, obtained on day 0 of MenACWY control vaccination. The receptor set was obtained from an adult in good health. Each CDR3 is given with its conserved first and last residue. A D gene is named only where the DNA matches it firmly. Clone sizes are given selectively: once, few, many, or a class where the clone is expanded.

d_call: TRBD2; j_call: TRBJ2-1; v_call: TRBV28; clone_size: -; cdr3_nt: TGTGCCAGCAGTTATCGGGAGGGCCGGGATGAGCAGTTCTTC; cdr3_aa: CASSYREGRDEQFF
d_call: -; j_call: TRBJ2-4; v_call: TRBV24-1; clone_size: -; cdr3_nt: TGTGCCACCAGTGATGGGCCAGGAAACATTCAGTACTTC; cdr3_aa: CATSDGPGNIQYF
d_call: -; j_call: TRBJ1-1; v_call: TRBV5-1; clone_size: -; cdr3_nt: TGCGCCAGCAGCTTCGACGGCAGGAACACTGAAGCTTTCTTT; cdr3_aa: CASSFDGRNTEAFF
d_call: -; j_call: TRBJ1-4; v_call: TRBV10-3; clone_size: few; cdr3_nt: TGTGCCACCCAGGGTTCTGATGAAAAACTGTTTTTT; cdr3_aa: CATQGSDEKLFF
d_call: -; j_call: TRBJ1-6; v_call: TRBV5-4; clone_size: -; cdr3_nt: TGTGCCAGCAGCCGTGGTCCACCGAATTCACCCCTCCACTTT; cdr3_aa: CASSRGPPNSPLHF
d_call: -; j_call: TRBJ1-1; v_call: TRBV21-1; clone_size: -; cdr3_nt: TGTGCCAGCACCCCTACCCGTCCCCCCAGGGATGCTTTCTTT; cdr3_aa: CASTPTRPPRDAFF
d_call: -; j_call: TRBJ1-2; v_call: TRBV5-1; clone_size: -; cdr3_nt: TGCGCCAGCAGCGCAAACTCCGGACAGCCTTACTATGGCTACACCTTC; cdr3_aa: CASSANSGQPYYGYTF
d_call: -; j_call: TRBJ2-7; v_call: TRBV6-2/TRBV6-3; clone_size: -; cdr3_nt: TGTGCCAGCAGTTACTCCGGGGCGGAAAACTACGAGCAGTACTTC; cdr3_aa: CASSYSGAENYEQYF
d_call: TRBD1; j_call: TRBJ1-1; v_call: TRBV28; clone_size: -; cdr3_nt: TGTGCCAGCAGCTCCCGGACAGGGGGCAGGAATGAAGCTTTCTTT; cdr3_aa: CASSSRTGGRNEAFF
d_call: -; j_call: TRBJ1-1; v_call: TRBV9; clone_size: -; cdr3_nt: TGTGCCAGCAGCGCCCAGGGACGGTTGAACACTGAAGCTTTCTTT; cdr3_aa: CASSAQGRLNTEAFF
d_call: TRBD1; j_call: TRBJ1-2; v_call: TRBV5-5; clone_size: -; cdr3_nt: TGTGCCAGCAGCTTGGCTGGGACAGGGAATTACTATGGCTACACCTTC; cdr3_aa: CASSLAGTGNYYGYTF
d_call: TRBD1; j_call: TRBJ2-6; v_call: TRBV28; clone_size: -; cdr3_nt: TGTGCCAGCACCAAAACCTGGACAGGGATTAATTCTGGGGCCAACGTCCTGACTTTC; cdr3_aa: CASTKTWTGINSGANVLTF